A single TCR beta chain is shown here with its context. Its antigen is unknown. No much larger clone is present one base from it, and per-base qualities are unavailable. Each donor gave one peripheral blood draw, around 100 mL on average, collected into heparinised tubes. A BD FACSAria II was used to sort naive, central memory, regulatory and stem cell-like memory CD4+ T cells with a panel that included CD45RO, CCR7, CD25, CD127, CD95 and CD27. All sorted populations exceeded 95% purity. PBMCs were isolated immediately by Lymphoprep density gradient centrifugation and stained directly without culture. So that batch effects would be minimized, each experiment stained and sorted samples in pairs, pairing one healthy donor with one patient. The High Capacity cDNA Reverse Transcription Kit was used to reverse transcribe all of the isolated RNA, meaning that expressed TCRB transcripts were what got sequenced. Deep immunoSEQ sequencing was applied to naive, central memory and regulatory T cell samples, giving an average of about 3.8 million total reads per sample. Sorted cells were lysed in RLT buffer, and RNA was extracted using DNase-treated RNeasy Micro or Mini kits according to cell number. To prevent cross-contamination, every cell subset was processed on its own, while patient and healthy donor samples were processed together. Using the immunoSEQ multiplex PCR, TCRB sequences were amplified from cDNA into 87-bp fragments spanning the CDR3 region. Amplicons were sequenced on the Illumina HiSeq platform. For the original study's pipeline: Synthetic template baselines were used to correct PCR bias computationally, reads within Hamming distance 2 were collapsed together, and singletons that could not be merged were discarded. Reads were aligned against IMGT to assign V, D and J genes, CDR3 length and insertions or deletions at six rearrangement sites. Within each subset, clonotype counts were normalized to sorted cell number, after which true diversity and Gini coefficients were computed with the tcR R package. The overlap coefficient, calculated on TCRB nucleotide sequences, was used to quantify repertoire sharing. Out-of-frame TCRB sequences from naive cells were analyzed to stand in for the pre-selection repertoire. The table comes from immuneACCESS by way of TCRdb, which keeps in-frame sequences with V and J called. Part of the clones is missing from these tables; in studies checked, under half for an unresolved V gene and the rest for unknown reasons. The DNA was the basis for D and trimming; V, J and clone size are from that table. Across this sample there are about 400,000 clones, with roughly 13% seen only once. The top ten clones comprise 0.017% of the sample.

The data were taken from a study of beta chain features in type 1 diabetes (dated by TCRdb to the late 2010s). As for the study more broadly: Mean age, gender distribution, total cell number and subset yield did not differ between patients and healthy donors. A total of about 100,000,000 sorted cells were examined across all samples, and RNA yield correlated strongly with the number of cells per subset. In the study, recently diagnosed type 1 diabetes patients and matched healthy donors were compared on the TCRB repertoires of their sorted circulating CD4+ T cell subsets. Regulatory and stem cell-like memory subsets were isolated from only 8 patients and roughly 8 healthy donors, whereas naive and central memory subsets came from all 30 or so donors.

Study-level results and caveats: In all four CD4+ subsets, TCRB CDR3 length was moderately but significantly shorter in type 1 diabetes patients. Shorter templates might be favored by PCR, yet because patient and control samples were amplified and corrected together, any such skew would affect both groups equally. Naive, central memory and regulatory TCRB repertoires appeared more similar among patients than among healthy donors. Because cDNA rather than genomic DNA was sequenced, highly expressing activated cells could have been over-represented, although no difference in activation and CD3 levels was found between groups. Because the HLA sub-analyses included only small numbers of individuals, any influence of HLA type on TCRB rearrangement was left unresolved. At VDJ recombination sites, type 1 diabetes patients had fewer insertions and more deleted nucleotides, which implies abnormalities in thymic rearrangement.

The sequencing sample was made of naive CD4+ T cells from blood. Interpreted using the paper, the cell subset or site label stands for: true naive CD4+ T cells. This sequence was found in a man between 18 and 29 years old in good health.

The CDR3 amino acid sequence is: CASSLDRGSYEQYF. The bases read TGTGCCAGCAGTTTGGACAGGGGTAGCTACGAGCAGTACTTC. The chain couples TRBV27 to TRBJ2-7; the central 9 bases match TRBD1. From the cysteine through the phenylalanine, the CDR3 covers 14 amino acids. Just CDR3 DNA is preserved here, 42 bases in frame from base 1. CDR1 and CDR2, looked up from the germline V gene (reference sequence), are MNHEY and SMNVEV. From V the trimming removes 3 bases and from J it removes 3 bases, while the gene matches leave 3 bases of the junction unaccounted for.